This T cell receptor (beta chain) was recorded in a study of T-cell memory formation after mild COVID-19. Turning to the study itself: Largely donor-specific TCR clusters were found. Notes on the study in general: CD4+ contracting clones were found mainly in CM and EM, and CD8+ ones in EMRA. Confirmation was lacking for SARS-CoV-2 specificity of second-wave clones that peaked on day 37.

Amplification by 5'RACE using constant-segment primers produced TCR alpha and TCR beta cDNA libraries that carried sample barcodes and UMIs. Via MiXCR, TCRdb re-called the 5' RACE reads, giving one row per CDR3 protein. The data contain a few hundred thousand distinct CDR3 sequences, approximately 24% of them seen just once; the ten biggest clones take up 7.5% to 10%. This clonotype came up a few times. Antigen: not known. Sequencing was done on a sample of PBMCs or a T cell subset sorted from them (not recorded which). The sequence derives from an adult woman who had mild COVID-19 (a few samples of this study predate the infection). Cell type and time point are not known.

The CDR3 sequence: CASSQGLQGTGNTIYF. The CDR3 DNA follows: TGTGCCAGCAGCCAGGGGCTACAGGGCACTGGAAACACCATATATTTT. This chain uses TRBV3-1 with TRBJ1-3, with a weak D call TRBD1 (6 bases). The CDR3 totals 16 residues. Trimming pared 3 bases from V and 2 bases from J, leaving 14 bases between. From germline, CDR1 is LGHDT and CDR2 YNNKEL (reference sequence).